This TCR beta chain was captured in a study of human T cells and chemical hapten exposure. Time point defined: pre-sensitization, week 0. As for treatment: therapeutic diphenylcyclopropenone sensitization with weekly scalp DPC. The drawing of blood occurred before each patch test was applied. Findings and caveats of the study: Large CDR3 similarity clusters arose significantly more often from expanded TCRs than from controls.

This CDR3 spans 13 amino acids. Germline V lookup: CDR1 SEHNR, CDR2 FQNEAQ (reference sequence). Trimming removed 4 bases from V and 4 bases from J, with 10 bases in between. In the original processing: Sampled TCR counts reached a median of 95,638 per sample, with values ranging from 23,224 to 690,600. From the RACE reads, TCRdb called clonotypes with MiXCR, one entry per CDR3 protein. TCRdb, rather than the study authors, made the V and J calls. The sample holds about 80,000 distinct CDR3 sequences; about 15% are singletons and the top ten take 3.5% to 6%. This clonotype showed up many times. Its specificity is unknown.

This specimen consisted of whole blood, obtained in connection with sensitization to the hapten diphenylcyclopropenone (DPC). The J gene is TRBJ1-1, the V gene TRBV7-9; possibly TRBD1 for D (5 bases). The sequence was collected from a woman between 50 and 59 years old with alopecia areata. Some clones in this sample may be carry-over from other donors' samples. The CDR3 DNA is TGTGCCAGCAGCTCAACGGGGACCACTGAAGCTTTCTTT. Translation: CASSSTGTTEAFF.